These 6 T cell receptor beta chains were all obtained from the same sample, sequenced in a study of spatial heterogeneity in lung cancer. As for time point: blood at routine non-recurrence follow-up after resection. The sequenced material consisted of unsorted whole RNA from tumor, nontumor lung or frozen PBMC. TCRdb redid the calling of the 5' RACE reads with MiXCR, one entry per CDR3 protein. The profile shows about 52,000 distinct CDR3 sequences, around 7.7% of them singletons. The sample was PBMCs, taken at follow-up. The receptor source for this set is a female donor with early-stage non-small cell lung cancer.

This clonotype appeared many times. The CDR3 DNA sequence: TGTGCCAGCAGTCCCCCCGGGGGCCACAGGAGCTCCTACAATGAGCAGTTCTTC. Encoded protein: CASSPPGGHRSSYNEQFF. The chain recombines TRBV12-3 or TRBV12-4 with TRBJ2-1; possibly TRBD1 or TRBD2 for D (6 bases each). The CDR3 totals 18 residues. Trimming took off 5 bases at V and 0 bases at J, with 20 bases between the two ends.

This clonotype appeared a few times. The V gene is TRBV7-2, the J gene TRBJ2-5; D may correspond to TRBD1 or TRBD2 (5 bases each). CDR1 is SGHTA, CDR2 FQGNSA, per germline. The CDR3 spans 14 residues. Trimming removed 3 bases from V and 5 bases from J, with 13 bases in between. CDR3 sequence reads: CASSLAGWGETQYF. The DNA for the CDR3 is TGTGCCAGCAGCTTGGCCGGTTGGGGGGAGACCCAGTACTTC.

This chain links TRBV6-6 with TRBJ2-2; 7 bases are shared with TRBD1. Per the germline V gene, CDR1 is MNHNY and CDR2 is SVGAGI (reference sequence). J lost 4 bases, V lost 3 bases, and 8 bases had no gene match. The CDR3 consists of 16 residues. CDR3 bases: TGTGCCAGCAGTTATGGGGAGACAGGGTCCACCGGGGAGCTGTTTTTT. This encodes CASSYGETGSTGELFF.

With respect to this clonotype: Given a much more abundant clone one base away, this may be a read error. The rearrangement uses TRBV6-6 and TRBJ1-1; D uncertain. The CDR3 has 18 amino acids. Germline lookup yields CDR1 MNHNY and CDR2 SVGAGI (reference sequence). The CDR3 loop is CACSNERSGFSMNTEAFF. DNA for the CDR3: TGTGCCTGCAGCAACGAGCGCTCGGGATTTTCGATGAACACTGAAGCTTTCTTT.

This clonotype was observed a handful of times. The chain combines TRBV20-1 with TRBJ2-4; TRBD1 might be the D (6 bases). The germline CDR1 and CDR2 sequences are DFQATT and SNEGSKA (reference sequence). The CDR3 sequence is 15 residues long. V lost 0 bases and J 0 bases, leaving 9 bases between the germline ends. CDR3 amino acids: CSAREDRLAKNIQYF. The CDR3 bases are TGCAGTGCTAGAGAAGACAGGCTAGCCAAAAACATTCAGTACTTC.

V usage is TRBV6-5 and J usage is TRBJ1-2; TRBD1 agrees at 7 bases. The CDR3 extends over 11 amino acids. The germline gives CDR1 MNHEY, CDR2 SVGAGI. With V trimmed by 10 bases and J by 6 bases, 5 bases remained unmatched. DNA of the CDR3: TGTGCCACCAGACAGGGAAATGGCTACACCTTC. Amino acids: CATRQGNGYTF.